The 22 T cell receptor beta chains in this list originate from one sample, sequenced in a study of PD-1 blockade in classical Hodgkin lymphoma. The table came from immunoSEQ multiplex PCR; TCRdb's copy has only in-frame clones and leaves some out. Altogether 31,000 or so clones are present, around 80% being singletons, with the ten largest covering 15% to 20%. Time point indicated: cycle 4 day 1 (C4D1), after 5 to 7 weeks of nivolumab. The patients all showed relapse after autologous stem cell transplantation, while their brentuximab vedotin exposure varied. Here the sequenced sample was peripheral blood mononuclear cells (PBMCs), taken before the fourth cycle of nivolumab. The receptor source for this set is a human donor with classical Hodgkin lymphoma.

The chain employs TRBV5-6 and TRBJ1-1; the D is unclear. CDR3 size: 14 residues. From germline, CDR1 is SGHDT and CDR2 YYEEEE. V was shortened by 2 bases and J by 5 bases, with 13 bases between the two germline ends. CDR3 bases: TGTGCCAGCAGCTTCCTACGGGGAAAGACTGAAGCTTTCTTT. Encoded protein: CASSFLRGKTEAFF. The whole variable domain, remainder taken from reference TRBV5-6 and TRBJ1-1, is DAGVTQSPTHLIKTRGQQVTLRCSPKSGHDTVSWYQQALGQGPQFIFQYYEEEERQRGNFPDRFSGHQFPNYSSELNVNALLLGDSALYLCASSFLRGKTEAFFGQGTRLTVV.

The chain links TRBV19 to TRBJ1-2; tentatively, D is TRBD1 (5 bases). The V gene lost 3 bases and the J gene lost 2 bases, with 7 bases spanning the gap. CDR1 LNHDA and CDR2 SQIVND come from the germline V gene (reference sequence). The length of the CDR3 is 13 residues. The CDR3 region has the DNA TGTGCCAGTAGTATCCGACAGAACTATGGCTACACCTTC. The encoded protein is CASSIRQNYGYTF.

As DNA, the CDR3 is TGTGCCAGCAGCTTAAGCGGGAGGGCAGATACGCAGTATTTT. Translating it yields CASSLSGRADTQYF. The chain carries TRBV5-6 and TRBJ2-3, with 10 bases aligning to TRBD2. The germline V gene has CDR1 SGHDT and CDR2 YYEEEE. The CDR3 covers 14 residues. Losses at the gene ends were 2 bases for V and 4 bases for J; bases not matched to a gene: 1.

The V gene is TRBV4-3, the J gene TRBJ2-7, with D maybe TRBD2 (7 bases). This CDR3 is 15 amino acids long. Germline loops: CDR1 LGHNA, CDR2 YSLEER. Between the trimmed V and J ends, which lost 2 bases and 5 bases, there was a span of 16 bases. The CDR3 nucleotides are TGCGCCAGCAGCCAAAGGATGCGGGGGACAAACGAGCAGTACTTC. Translation: CASSQRMRGTNEQYF.

The V gene is TRBV27, the J gene TRBJ2-6; D not certain. This CDR3 contains 14 residues. The germline gives CDR1 MNHEY, CDR2 SMNVEV (reference sequence). V dropped 5 bases and J dropped 4 bases, with 9 bases sitting between them. CDR3 coding DNA: TGTGCCAGCAGTATAGGCCTGGGGGCCAACGTCCTGACTTTC. It yields the protein CASSIGLGANVLTF.

This rearrangement joins TRBV28 to TRBJ2-7; unclear D gene. This CDR3 has 14 amino acids. The V and J ends lost 6 bases and 0 bases respectively, with 12 bases between them. CDR1 is MDHEN and CDR2 is SYDVKM in the germline V gene. The CDR3 here is CASSPNMDSYEQYF. Here the CDR3 DNA reads TGTGCCAGCAGCCCTAACATGGACTCCTACGAGCAGTACTTC.

This rearrangement joins TRBV11-3 to TRBJ1-5; 7 nucleotides line up with TRBD1. The CDR3 is 16 residues long. CDR1 and CDR2 (germline): SGHNT, YENEEA. The junction had 16 bases not matched to a gene; V was cut back by 3 bases and J by 11 bases. CDR3: CASSFPTGDSNMAQHF. The CDR3 DNA reads TGTGCCAGCAGCTTCCCCACAGGGGACAGTAACATGGCCCAGCATTTT. Drawing the rest from reference TRBV11-3 and TRBJ1-5, the complete variable domain is EAGVVQSPRYKIIEKKQPVAFWCNPISGHNTLYWYLQNLGQGPELLIRYENEEAVDDSQLPKDRFSAERLKGVDSTLKIQPAELGDSAVYLCASSFPTGDSNMAQHFGDGTRLSIL.

The chain couples TRBV30 to TRBJ2-2, with 9 bases matching TRBD1. The CDR3 runs to 13 residues. The germline V gene encodes CDR1 GTSNPN and CDR2 SVGIG (reference sequence). The CDR3 nucleotides read TGTGCGCTACCGGGACAGGGAGCCGGGGAGCTGTTTTTT. It is translated as CALPGQGAGELFF. Variable domain in full (rest from reference TRBV30 and TRBJ2-2): SQTIHQWPATLVQPVGSPLSLECTVEGTSNPNLYWYRQAAGRGLQLLFYSVGIGQISSEVPQNLSASRPQDRQFILSSKKLLLSDSGFYLCALPGQGAGELFFGEGSRLTVL.

In this sample, this clone turned up once. The chain has TRBV7-2 and TRBJ2-3; D is ambiguous. Germline CDR1 SGHTA, CDR2 FQGNSA. V lost 1 base and J lost 2, with 10 bases in between. There are 15 residues in the CDR3. The CDR3 loop reads CASSLGMAVTDTQYF. The CDR3 DNA follows: TGTGCCAGCAGCTTAGGGATGGCGGTCACAGATACGCAGTATTTT.

The chain is built from TRBV27 and TRBJ2-2; 7 nucleotides align to TRBD2. This CDR3 contains 15 residues. With 3 bases clipped from V and 4 bases from J, the junction kept 5 bases outside the gene matches. CDR1 and CDR2 (germline): MNHEY, SMNVEV (reference sequence). The CDR3 DNA reads TGTGCCAGCAGTTTCGGGAGGTTCGCCACCGGGGAGCTGTTTTTT. Translating gives CASSFGRFATGELFF.

The rearrangement links TRBV5-1 to TRBJ2-6; D is unresolved. The length of the CDR3 is 15 residues. V gave up 4 bases and J gave up 0 bases, with 8 bases separating them. In germline, CDR1 is SGHRS, CDR2 YFSETQ. The CDR3 protein is CASSDTRSGANVLTF. In DNA, the CDR3 is TGCGCCAGCAGCGACACCCGCTCTGGGGCCAACGTCCTGACTTTC.

J is TRBJ1-4 and V is TRBV5-1; D not certain. Germline CDR1 is SGHRS and CDR2 is YFSETQ. This CDR3 spans 16 amino acids. Deletions cut 4 bases from V and 0 bases from J, with 13 bases between. The CDR3 bases are TGCGCCAGCAGCCCCGGGTCGTGGGCAACTAATGAAAAACTGTTTTTT. Translation gives CASSPGSWATNEKLFF.

The gene calls are TRBV5-5 and TRBJ2-1; tentatively, D is TRBD1 (6 bases). The CDR3 runs to 14 residues. V was clipped by 1 base and J by 8 bases, with 13 bases between them. CDR1 SGHKS and CDR2 YYEKEE come from the germline V gene (reference sequence). CDR3 DNA: TGTGCCAGCAGCTTGATGGGGGCGCGGGATGAGCAGTTCTTC. This encodes CASSLMGARDEQFF. Full variable domain (outside the CDR3, taken from reference TRBV5-5 and TRBJ2-1): DAGVTQSPTHLIKTRGQQVTLRCSPISGHKSVSWYQQVLGQGPQFIFQYYEKEERGRGNFPDRFSARQFPNYSSELNVNALLLGDSALYLCASSLMGARDEQFFGPGTRLTVL.

The chain uses TRBV29-1 and TRBJ1-2; the D is unclear. The CDR3 is 12 amino acids. V dropped 3 bases and J dropped 7 bases, with 12 bases sitting between them. The germline gives CDR1 SQVTM, CDR2 ANQGSEA. This chain's CDR3 is CSVEVGDRGYTF. DNA of the CDR3: TGCAGCGTTGAGGTCGGGGATCGTGGCTACACCTTC.

This clone occurred a few times. This chain joins TRBV7-6 and TRBJ1-1; TRBD1 is a possible D gene (6 bases). The ends were cut back, 5 bases at V and 0 bases at J, with 10 bases in the middle. The CDR3 covers 14 residues. Per germline, CDR1 SGHVS and CDR2 FNYEAQ. CDR3 bases: TGTGCCAGCAGCCCTACAGGGCTGAACACTGAAGCTTTCTTT. It yields the protein CASSPTGLNTEAFF.

This clone was seen more than once but under ten times. V is TRBV5-5 and J is TRBJ1-4; TRBD1 aligns across 8 bases. Germline CDR1 and CDR2: SGHKS and YYEKEE (reference sequence). The ends lost 0 bases at V and 6 bases at J; junction bases unmatched: 1. There are 14 residues in the CDR3. This chain's CDR3 is CASSLGQGYEKLFF. CDR3 DNA: TGTGCCAGCAGCTTGGGACAGGGGTATGAAAAACTGTTTTTT.

The chain joins TRBV21-1 to TRBJ2-5; the table's D call, TRBD1, has no DNA check behind it. TRBV21-1 is marked as a pseudogene. The CDR3 sequence is 15 residues long. As DNA, the CDR3 is TGTGCCAGCAGCAAAGACGGGACAGGGGAAGAGACCCAGTACTTC. Translation: CASSKDGTGEETQYF.

The chain couples TRBV29-1 to TRBJ2-1; D uncertain. Germline V gene lookup returns CDR1 SQVTM and CDR2 ANQGSEA. The CDR3 has 13 amino acids. Trimming stripped 7 bases from V and 4 bases from J, with 14 bases between. For the CDR3, the DNA is TGCAGCGCCCCGGGCAGTGTATACAATGAGCAGTTCTTC. Translated: CSAPGSVYNEQFF.

The sample holds a few counts of this clone. V gene TRBV5-1 combines with J gene TRBJ1-6, with 7 bases matching TRBD1. V shed 4 bases and J 11 bases; nucleotides not matched to a gene: 12. The CDR3 extends over 15 amino acids. Looked up from germline, CDR1 is SGHRS and CDR2 is YFSETQ. Written as DNA, the CDR3 is TGCGCCAGCAGCGAGGGACAGTCCACAGGGCCACCCCTCCACTTT. This codes for CASSEGQSTGPPLHF.

The chain recombines TRBV7-6 with TRBJ2-3; 10 bases agree with TRBD2. V lost 2 bases, J lost 0 bases, and 8 bases stayed unmatched. In germline, CDR1 is SGHVS, CDR2 FNYEAQ. This CDR3 has 18 residues. Written as DNA, the CDR3 is TGTGCCAGCAGCTTAAGAAGGGGACTAGCGACTAGCACAGATACGCAGTATTTT. Residues: CASSLRRGLATSTDTQYF.

There are a few counts of this clone. The chain has TRBV18 and TRBJ2-7, with a tentative D call TRBD1 (6 bases). CDR1 and CDR2 (germline): KGHSH, LQKENI. The length of the CDR3 is 14 residues. V lost 4 bases and J 1 base, leaving 11 bases between the germline ends. For the CDR3, the DNA is TGTGCCAGCTCACTTTCCGGGACATCCTACGAGCAGTACTTC. It is translated as CASSLSGTSYEQYF.

The chain is built from TRBV7-3 and TRBJ2-1; TRBD2 might be the D (5 bases). This CDR3 comprises 14 residues. Germline-derived CDR1 and CDR2 are SGHTA and FQGTGA. The germline V and J ends were trimmed by 2 bases and 8 bases, with 13 bases remaining between them. The CDR3: CASSLGLYGDEQFF. As DNA, the CDR3 is TGTGCCAGCAGCTTAGGGCTATACGGGGATGAGCAGTTCTTC.